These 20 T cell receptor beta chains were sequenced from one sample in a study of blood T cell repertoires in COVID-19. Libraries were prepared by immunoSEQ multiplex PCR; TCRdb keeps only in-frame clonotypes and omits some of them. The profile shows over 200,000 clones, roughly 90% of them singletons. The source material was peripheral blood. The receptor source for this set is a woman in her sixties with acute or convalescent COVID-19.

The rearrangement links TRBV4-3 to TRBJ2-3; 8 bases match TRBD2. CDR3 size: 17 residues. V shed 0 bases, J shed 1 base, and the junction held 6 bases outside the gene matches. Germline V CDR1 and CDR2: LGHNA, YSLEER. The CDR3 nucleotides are TGCGCCAGCAGCCAAGATTCCACAGCGGGAGGCACAGATACGCAGTATTTT. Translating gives CASSQDSTAGGTDTQYF.

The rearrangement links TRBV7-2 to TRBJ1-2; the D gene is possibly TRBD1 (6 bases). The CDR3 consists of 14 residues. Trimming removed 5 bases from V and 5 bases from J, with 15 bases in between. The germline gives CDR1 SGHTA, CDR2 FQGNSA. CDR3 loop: CASSPQGRQYGYTF. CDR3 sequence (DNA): TGTGCCAGCAGCCCCCAGGGGCGGCAGTATGGCTACACCTTC.

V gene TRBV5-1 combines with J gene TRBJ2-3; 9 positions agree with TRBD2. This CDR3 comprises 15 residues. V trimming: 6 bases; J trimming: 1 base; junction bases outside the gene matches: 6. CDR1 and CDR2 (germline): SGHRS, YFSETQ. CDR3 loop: CASNPLAGGTDTQYF. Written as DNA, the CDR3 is TGCGCCAGCAACCCCTTAGCGGGGGGCACAGATACGCAGTATTTT.

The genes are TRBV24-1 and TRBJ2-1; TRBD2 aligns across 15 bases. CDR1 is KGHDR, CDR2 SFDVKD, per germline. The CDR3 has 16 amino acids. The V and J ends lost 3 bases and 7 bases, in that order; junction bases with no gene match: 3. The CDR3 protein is CATSDGGLAGGNEQFF. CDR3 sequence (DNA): TGTGCCACCAGTGATGGGGGACTAGCGGGAGGTAATGAGCAGTTCTTC.

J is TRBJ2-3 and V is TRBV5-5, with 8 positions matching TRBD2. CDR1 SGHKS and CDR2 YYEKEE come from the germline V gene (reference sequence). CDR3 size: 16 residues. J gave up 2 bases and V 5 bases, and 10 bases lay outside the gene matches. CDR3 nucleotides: TGTGCCAGCAGTCGGAGTGGGCGGGGGGACACAGATACGCAGTATTTT. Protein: CASSRSGRGDTDTQYF.

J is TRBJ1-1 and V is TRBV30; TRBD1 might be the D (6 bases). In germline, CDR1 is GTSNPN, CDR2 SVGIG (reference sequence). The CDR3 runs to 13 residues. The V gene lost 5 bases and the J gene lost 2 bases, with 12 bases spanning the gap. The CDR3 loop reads CAWFGQPNTEAFF. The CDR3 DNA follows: TGTGCCTGGTTCGGACAGCCAAACACTGAAGCTTTCTTT.

The CDR3 DNA is TGCGCCAGCAGCCCTCGGGGGGGGGCTGGCTACGAGCAGTACTTC. As protein: CASSPRGGAGYEQYF. This chain joins TRBV5-1 and TRBJ2-7, with 8 bases identical to TRBD2. CDR1 SGHRS and CDR2 YFSETQ come from the germline V gene. After removal of 4 bases from V and 3 bases from J, the junction contained 9 bases not matched to a gene. The CDR3 has 15 amino acids.

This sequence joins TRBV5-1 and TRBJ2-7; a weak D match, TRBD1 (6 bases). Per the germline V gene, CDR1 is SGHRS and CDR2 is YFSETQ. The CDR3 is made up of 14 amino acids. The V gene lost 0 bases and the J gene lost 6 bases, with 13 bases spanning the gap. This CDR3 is CASSLATGRREQYF. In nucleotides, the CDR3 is TGCGCCAGCAGCTTGGCGACAGGTCGTCGCGAGCAGTACTTC.

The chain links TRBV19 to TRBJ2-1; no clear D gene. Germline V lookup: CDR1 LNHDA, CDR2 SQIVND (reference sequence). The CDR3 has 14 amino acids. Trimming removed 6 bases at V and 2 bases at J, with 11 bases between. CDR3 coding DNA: TGTGCCAGTAGCCCACAGTGGACCTACAATGAGCAGTTCTTC. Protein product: CASSPQWTYNEQFF.

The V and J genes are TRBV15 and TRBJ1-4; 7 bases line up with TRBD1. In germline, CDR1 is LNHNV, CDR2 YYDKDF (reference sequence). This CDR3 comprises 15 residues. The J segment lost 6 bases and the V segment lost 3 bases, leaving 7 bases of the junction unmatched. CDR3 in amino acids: CATSSRTGAYEKLFF. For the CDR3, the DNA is TGTGCCACCAGCAGTCGGACAGGAGCATATGAAAAACTGTTTTTT.

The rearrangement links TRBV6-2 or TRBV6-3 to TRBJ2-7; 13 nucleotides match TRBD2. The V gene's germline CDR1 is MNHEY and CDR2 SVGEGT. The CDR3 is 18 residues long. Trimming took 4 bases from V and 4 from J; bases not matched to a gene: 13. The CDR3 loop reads CASSSMNPGLAGEYEQYF. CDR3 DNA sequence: TGTGCCAGCAGTTCAATGAACCCAGGACTAGCGGGAGAGTACGAGCAGTACTTC.

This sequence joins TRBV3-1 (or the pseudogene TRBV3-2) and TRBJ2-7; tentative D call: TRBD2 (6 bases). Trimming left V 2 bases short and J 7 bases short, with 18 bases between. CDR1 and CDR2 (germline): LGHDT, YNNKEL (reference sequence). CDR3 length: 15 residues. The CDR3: CASSQLALSAKEQYF. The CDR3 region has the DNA TGTGCCAGCAGCCAACTAGCGCTTTCAGCGAAGGAGCAGTACTTC.

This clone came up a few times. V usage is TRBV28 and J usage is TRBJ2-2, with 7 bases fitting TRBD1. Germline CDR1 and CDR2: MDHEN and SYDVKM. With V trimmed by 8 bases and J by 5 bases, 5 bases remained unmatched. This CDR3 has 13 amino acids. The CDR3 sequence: CASSGQRTGELFF. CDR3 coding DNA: TGTGCCAGCTCGGGACAGCGAACCGGGGAGCTGTTTTTT.

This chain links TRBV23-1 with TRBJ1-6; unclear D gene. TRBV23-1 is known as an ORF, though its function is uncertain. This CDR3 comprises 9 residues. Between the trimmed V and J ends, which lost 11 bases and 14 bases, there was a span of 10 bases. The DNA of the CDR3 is TGCGCCGGCCGGCGGGCCCTCCACTTT. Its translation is CAGRRALHF.

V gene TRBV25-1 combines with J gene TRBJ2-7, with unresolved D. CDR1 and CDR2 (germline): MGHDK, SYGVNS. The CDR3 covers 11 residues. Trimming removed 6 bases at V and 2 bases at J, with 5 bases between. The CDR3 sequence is CASSLTYEQYF. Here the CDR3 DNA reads TGTGCCAGCAGCTTAACCTACGAGCAGTACTTC.

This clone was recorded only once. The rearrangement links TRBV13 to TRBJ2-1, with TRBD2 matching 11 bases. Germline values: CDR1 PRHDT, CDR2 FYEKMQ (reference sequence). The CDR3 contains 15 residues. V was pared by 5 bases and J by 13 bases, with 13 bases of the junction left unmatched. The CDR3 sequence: CASSIPGLAAGGQFF. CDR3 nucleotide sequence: TGTGCCAGCAGCATCCCGGGACTAGCGGCCGGGGGACAGTTCTTC.

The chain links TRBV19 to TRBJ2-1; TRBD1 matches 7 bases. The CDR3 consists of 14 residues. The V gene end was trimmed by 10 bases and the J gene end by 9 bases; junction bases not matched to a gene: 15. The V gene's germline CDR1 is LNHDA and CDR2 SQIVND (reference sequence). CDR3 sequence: CATRLDRVMGEQFF. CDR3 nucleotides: TGTGCCACCAGGCTCGACAGGGTGATGGGTGAGCAGTTCTTC.

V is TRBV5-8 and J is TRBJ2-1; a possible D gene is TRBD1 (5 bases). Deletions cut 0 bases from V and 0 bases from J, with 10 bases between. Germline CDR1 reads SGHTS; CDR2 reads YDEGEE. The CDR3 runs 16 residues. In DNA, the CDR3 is TGTGCCAGCAGCTTGGCTCAGGGCAGCTCCTACAATGAGCAGTTCTTC. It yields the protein CASSLAQGSSYNEQFF.

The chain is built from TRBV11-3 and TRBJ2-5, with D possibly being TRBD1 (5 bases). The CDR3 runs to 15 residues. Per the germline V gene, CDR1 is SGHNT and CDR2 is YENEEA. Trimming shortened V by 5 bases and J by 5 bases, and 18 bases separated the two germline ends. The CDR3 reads CASSLETGHAETQYF. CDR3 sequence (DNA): TGTGCCAGCAGCCTCGAAACAGGACACGCTGAGACCCAGTACTTC.

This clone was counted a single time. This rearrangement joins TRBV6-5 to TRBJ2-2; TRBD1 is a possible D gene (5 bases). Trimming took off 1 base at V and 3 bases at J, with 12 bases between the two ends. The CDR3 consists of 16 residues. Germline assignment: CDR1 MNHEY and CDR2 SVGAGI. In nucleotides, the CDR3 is TGTGCCAGCAGTTACTGGGTAGGGGATGACACCGGGGAGCTGTTTTTT. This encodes CASSYWVGDDTGELFF.